These 18 T cell receptor beta chains were sequenced from one sample in a study of beta chain features in type 1 diabetes. Points from the study as a whole: Shortening that was moderate but significant affected the TCRB CDR3s of Type 1 diabetes patients in all four CD4+ subsets.

The authors reverse transcribed all of the isolated RNA, so sequencing captured expressed TCRB transcripts. Clones were sequenced by immunoSEQ multiplex PCR, and TCRdb holds only the in-frame ones, with some missing. Among under 200,000 clones listed, approximately 9% were seen once. Antigen specificity for these receptors is unknown. The sample consisted of central memory CD4+ T cells from blood. Source of these receptors: a woman between 18 and 29 years old with type 1 diabetes.

This clone was recorded a few times. The chain joins TRBV7-9 to TRBJ2-7, with a possible D match to TRBD2 (5 bases). Germline V CDR1 and CDR2: SEHNR, FQNEAQ (reference sequence). The germline V and J ends were trimmed by 3 bases and 6 bases, with 15 bases remaining between them. This CDR3 is built from 14 residues. Here the CDR3 reads CASSFFTRDREQYF. The DNA for the CDR3 is TGTGCCAGCAGCTTCTTTACGAGGGATCGCGAGCAGTACTTC.

This clone was seen a few times. This chain uses TRBV6-5 with TRBJ2-7, with D perhaps TRBD1 (5 bases). The germline V and J ends were trimmed by 0 bases and 4 bases, with 10 bases remaining between them. From germline, CDR1 is MNHEY and CDR2 SVGAGI. CDR3 length: 14 amino acids. CDR3: CASSYSVQDYEQYF. DNA of the CDR3: TGTGCCAGCAGTTACTCGGTACAGGATTACGAGCAGTACTTC.

V is TRBV7-2 and J is TRBJ1-1; D unresolved. The CDR3 runs 15 residues. Trimming took off 4 bases at V and 0 bases at J, with 12 bases between the two ends. Germline V CDR1 and CDR2: SGHTA, FQGNSA. CDR3 protein: CASSSLQHVNTEAFF. The CDR3 coding sequence is TGTGCCAGCAGCTCCCTACAGCACGTGAACACTGAAGCTTTCTTT.

J is TRBJ1-5 and V is TRBV5-6; D ambiguous. The CDR3 has 14 residues. Per germline, CDR1 SGHDT and CDR2 YYEEEE. With 4 bases removed from V and 1 base from J, the gap between germline ends came to 9 bases. The chain's CDR3 is CASSHQLSNQPQHF. CDR3 in DNA: TGTGCCAGCAGCCACCAACTGAGCAATCAGCCCCAGCATTTT.

The sample holds a few counts of this clone. CDR3 sequence reads: CASSLVPGGYNYGYTF. In DNA, the CDR3 is TGTGCCAGCAGCTTAGTCCCGGGGGGTTATAACTATGGCTACACCTTC. The rearrangement joins TRBV7-6 to TRBJ1-2; TRBD1 is a possible D gene (5 bases). From germline, CDR1 is SGHVS and CDR2 FNYEAQ. This CDR3 is built from 16 residues. V dropped 1 base and J dropped 1 base, with 13 bases sitting between them.

This chain connects TRBV7-9 to TRBJ2-7; TRBD1 agrees at 7 bases. The junction had 6 bases not matched to a gene; V was cut back by 4 bases and J by 3 bases. CDR1 is SEHNR and CDR2 is FQNEAQ in the germline V gene (reference sequence). There are 14 residues in the CDR3. The CDR3 sequence: CASSYRQGFYEQYF. DNA of the CDR3: TGTGCCAGCAGCTACCGACAGGGATTCTACGAGCAGTACTTC. Using reference TRBV7-9 and TRBJ2-7 for the parts outside the CDR3, the full variable domain is DTGVSQNPRHKITKRGQNVTFRCDPISEHNRLYWYRQTLGQGPEFLTYFQNEAQLEKSRLLSDRFSAERPKGSFSTLEIQRTEQGDSAMYLCASSYRQGFYEQYFGPGTRLTVT.

This clone is classed as medium-sized. V gene TRBV7-2 combines with J gene TRBJ2-5; perhaps TRBD1 as D (6 bases). Trimming cost V 6 bases and J 5 bases, with 13 bases left between them. CDR1 and CDR2 (germline): SGHTA, FQGNSA. There are 13 residues in the CDR3. The CDR3 DNA sequence: TGTGCCAGCAGGGTCATCACAGGGGAGACCCAGTACTTC. It is translated as CASRVITGETQYF.

The chain recombines TRBV7-3 with TRBJ2-7; TRBD1 matches 8 bases. Trimming took 4 bases from V and 0 from J; bases not matched to a gene: 5. CDR1 is SGHTA, CDR2 FQGTGA, per germline. This CDR3 spans 15 amino acids. The CDR3 spells CASSSQGAPSYEQYF. The CDR3 DNA follows: TGTGCCAGCAGCTCGCAGGGGGCCCCCTCCTACGAGCAGTACTTC.

The gene calls are TRBV7-2 and TRBJ2-3; D is perhaps TRBD1 (5 bases). Germline loops: CDR1 SGHTA, CDR2 FQGNSA. This CDR3 spans 16 amino acids. Trimming removed 5 bases at V and 5 bases at J, with 20 bases between. CDR3 loop: CASSPRALDLGDTQYF. CDR3 nucleotides: TGTGCCAGCAGCCCCAGGGCCCTAGATCTAGGAGATACGCAGTATTTT.

The chain couples TRBV19 to TRBJ2-1; 13 bases are a match to TRBD2. Trimming took 6 bases from V and 6 from J; bases not matched to a gene: 8. The CDR3 loop spans 16 amino acids. CDR1 LNHDA and CDR2 SQIVND come from the germline V gene (reference sequence). The DNA for the CDR3 is TGTGCCAGTAGACTAGCGGGAGGGCCCGTCAGCAATGAGCAGTTCTTC. Protein: CASRLAGGPVSNEQFF. The complete variable domain, with remaining parts taken from reference TRBV19 and TRBJ2-1, reads DGGITQSPKYLFRKEGQNVTLSCEQNLNHDAMYWYRQDPGQGLRLIYYSQIVNDFQKGDIAEGYSVSREKKESFPLTVTSAQKNPTAFYLCASRLAGGPVSNEQFFGPGTRLTVL.

This clone turned up a few times. V and J are TRBV4-1 and TRBJ1-4; D is undetermined. Looked up from germline, CDR1 is MGHRA and CDR2 is YSYEKL. The CDR3 runs 14 residues. The V end lost 2 bases, the J end lost 0 bases, and 4 bases lay between the germline ends. The CDR3 coding sequence is TGCGCCAGCAGCCAAACAACAACTAATGAAAAACTGTTTTTT. It translates to CASSQTTTNEKLFF.

A word on this clone: Other DNA sequences from this sample encode an identical CDR3 as well. The chain employs TRBV6-5 and TRBJ1-2; TRBD1 matches 8 bases. The germline V gene has CDR1 MNHEY and CDR2 SVGAGI. This CDR3 has 13 amino acids. With V trimmed by 5 bases and J by 4 bases, 3 bases remained unmatched. The CDR3 protein is CASSLGTGYGYTF. In DNA, the CDR3 is TGTGCCAGCAGTCTCGGGACAGGCTATGGCTACACCTTC.

The chain employs TRBV7-9 and TRBJ1-4; D is possibly TRBD1 (6 bases). The CDR3 consists of 14 residues. Germline loops: CDR1 SEHNR, CDR2 FQNEAQ (reference sequence). V was shortened by 1 base and J by 7 bases, with 10 bases between the two germline ends. CDR3 protein: CASSLEQGTEKLFF. CDR3 in DNA: TGTGCCAGCAGCTTAGAGCAGGGGACTGAAAAACTGTTTTTT.

The chain couples TRBV7-2 to TRBJ2-1, with TRBD2 as a possible D gene (6 bases). The V end was cut by 0 bases, the J end by 8 bases, with 17 bases between. There are 16 residues in the CDR3. CDR1 is SGHTA and CDR2 is FQGNSA in the germline V gene. CDR3 loop: CASSLAFAGSRHEQFF. The CDR3, as DNA: TGTGCCAGCAGCTTAGCGTTTGCCGGGAGCAGGCATGAGCAGTTCTTC. Full variable domain (remainder filled in from reference TRBV7-2 and TRBJ2-1): GAGVSQSPSNKVTEKGKDVELRCDPISGHTALYWYRQSLGQGLEFLIYFQGNSAPDKSGLPSDRFSAERTGGSVSTLTIQRTQQEDSAVYLCASSLAFAGSRHEQFFGPGTRLTVL.

The J gene is TRBJ2-2, the V gene TRBV18; TRBD1 agrees at 9 bases. The V gene end was trimmed by 6 bases and the J gene end by 6 bases; junction bases not matched to a gene: 8. The CDR3 contains 15 residues. From germline, CDR1 is KGHSH and CDR2 LQKENI. CDR3 sequence reads: CASSPGTGKPGELFF. The CDR3 coding sequence is TGTGCCAGCTCGCCAGGGACAGGGAAACCCGGGGAGCTGTTTTTT.

This clone was picked up a small number of times. V and J are TRBV5-5 and TRBJ2-1; D possibly corresponds to TRBD2 (6 bases). The CDR3 length is 14 residues. Germline CDR1 reads SGHKS; CDR2 reads YYEKEE (reference sequence). V dropped 5 bases and J dropped 6 bases, with 15 bases sitting between them. CDR3 region: CASRAGSIGNEQFF. CDR3 in DNA: TGTGCCAGCAGGGCGGGGAGCATCGGCAATGAGCAGTTCTTC.

This clone was seen a few times. V and J are TRBV7-9 and TRBJ2-1; 8 nucleotides agree with TRBD1. From germline, CDR1 is SEHNR and CDR2 FQNEAQ (reference sequence). V lost 5 bases, J lost 8 bases, and 11 bases stayed unmatched. The CDR3 sequence is 15 residues long. This CDR3 reads CASSPKNGQGDEQFF. The CDR3 nucleotides read TGTGCCAGCAGCCCGAAGAATGGACAGGGCGATGAGCAGTTCTTC.

This clone was detected only a few times. The rearrangement links TRBV5-1 to TRBJ2-5, with D perhaps TRBD1 (6 bases). Germline V CDR1 and CDR2: SGHRS, YFSETQ. Trimming stripped 1 base from V and 5 bases from J, with 12 bases between. The CDR3 consists of 14 residues. The CDR3 DNA is TGCGCCAGCAGCTTGATCCGTCAGGGGGAGACCCAGTACTTC. It translates to CASSLIRQGETQYF.